This TCR beta chain was sequenced during a study of regulatory T cells in long-lasting Graves disease. Time point indicated: newly diagnosed GD, antithyroid drugs for less than 3 months. Generation of the TCR library employed RNA extracted from PBMCs. The authors diagnosed Graves' disease using American Thyroid Association guidelines. CDR1 is LGHDT, CDR2 YNNKEL, per germline (reference sequence). The length of the CDR3 is 13 residues. V lost 4 bases, J lost 9 bases, and 15 bases lay in between. The authors built TCR beta libraries using iRepertoire HTBI primers and Arm-PCR of CDR3 regions. TCRdb used MiXCR to reprocess the multiplex PCR reads, holding one entry per CDR3 protein. The table records about 620,000 distinct CDR3 sequences, about 15% of them present only once. This clonotype was seen at least ten times. These records were also assigned to another study, of T cells in Graves' hyperthyroidism and ophthalmopathy.

The rearrangement uses TRBV3-1 and TRBJ1-1, with D maybe TRBD1 (6 bases). The sequence derives from a woman in her twenties or thirties with Graves disease. The sequenced sample was peripheral blood mononuclear cells (PBMCs), obtained at new diagnosis, from a patient treated with antithyroid drugs. The CDR3: CASSPGGHSKAFF. The CDR3 DNA reads TGTGCCAGCAGCCCCGGGGGACACTCAAAAGCTTTCTTT.